These 2 T cell receptor beta chains share one sample of origin, sequenced in a study of control samples from healthy donors and cancer patients. The table came from immunoSEQ multiplex PCR; TCRdb's copy has only in-frame clones and leaves some out. The data show 160,000 or so clones, roughly 94% seen once. Sequencing input: PBMCs. The receptor set was obtained from a man between 60 and 75 years old with colorectal cancer.

V usage is TRBV4-1 and J usage is TRBJ2-2; possibly TRBD1 or TRBD2 for D (5 bases each). CDR1 and CDR2 (germline): MGHRA, YSYEKL. The CDR3 is made up of 16 amino acids. V gave up 5 bases and J gave up 6 bases, with 19 bases separating them. DNA for the CDR3: TGCGCCAGCAGCAGACGACCGACGAGGGACGCCGGGGAGCTGTTTTTT. Residues: CASSRRPTRDAGELFF.

This clone was counted a few times. V and J are TRBV3-1 (or the pseudogene TRBV3-2) and TRBJ1-4; 9 bases line up with TRBD1. Germline CDR1 is LGHDT and CDR2 is YNNKEL (reference sequence). The CDR3 length is 13 residues. The CDR3 DNA is TGTACACTCGGGGACAGGGATAATGAAAAACTGTTTTTT. As protein: CTLGDRDNEKLFF.